This T cell receptor (beta chain) was captured by sequencing in a study of blood T cells in healthy people across ages (dated by TCRdb to 2014 to 2015). Describing the broader study: In model experiments, roughly one uniquely barcoded TCR beta cDNA molecule per two T cells was captured by template switching. Using deep sequencing normalized with unique cDNA molecular identifiers, the study measured how TCR beta repertoire diversity changes with age. The donors were divided into four age groups: young (average roughly 17 years), middle-aged (about 39), aged (roughly 66) and long-lived (more than 75). The study analyzed two additional independent replicas of 1 million unique cDNA reads from the same blood draw for two donors, one aged 18 to 29 and one aged 80 or older.

The donors were roughly 39 Caucasian individuals from Russia, aged roughly 6 to 100 years, who were systemically healthy. Each donor gave 8.5 to 10 milliliters of peripheral blood, collected into EDTA-treated Vacutainer tubes. PBMCs were isolated by Ficoll-Paque density-gradient centrifugation, with at least 6 million obtained per sample. Total RNA was extracted from PBMCs with Trizol reagent, with at least 6 micrograms obtained per sample. For every donor, an aliquot of PBMCs went through flow cytometry to measure the percentages of naive CD45RAhigh/CD27high T cells. Study-wide findings and limitations: Compared with the aged group, the long-lived group had more naive CD4+ T cells, fewer expanded clones and increased TCR diversity, a pattern suggesting age selection. Observed TCR beta diversity per million T cells fell roughly linearly with age, and a significant reduction was already apparent by age approximately 41. Because profiling used bulk unsorted PBMCs, naive and antigen-experienced compartments could not be compared conclusively. Total diversity estimates from one million sequenced T cells were considered lower bounds and underestimates. The CMV infection status of donors was not known, potentially confounding age-related changes in expanded clonotypes. Observed TCR beta diversity correlated strongly with the percentage of naive T cells measured by flow cytometry.

This clonotype appeared a few times. Its target antigen remains unknown. Within one base of it there is no much larger clone, and no base qualities were kept. Libraries were prepared through 5' RACE. These reads were obtained on an Illumina HiSeq 2500. A second PCR of about 6 to 11 cycles was performed with a sample-barcoded 5' primer and a J-beta primer mix. A template-switch 5' adaptor carrying 12 random nucleotides introduced a unique molecular identifier onto each TCR beta cDNA molecule. Each sample yielded at least 2.5 million CDR3-containing paired-end reads. First-strand cDNA synthesis was performed from all RNA using the Mint cDNA synthesis kit, with priming by a TRBC-specific oligonucleotide. Following uracil-DNA glycosylase treatment, a first 18-cycle PCR with universal primers M1SS and BC2_uni_R was performed on all cDNA. In the paper's pipeline: For normalization, 1 million high-quality reads were randomly selected from each sample, with every read carrying a distinct molecular identifier. Reads with shared molecular identifiers were discarded instead of being binned into consensus sequences. CDR3 identification, clonotype clustering and error correction used MiTCR with a Q25 quality threshold and the strictest error-elimination algorithm. Lower-bound total TCR beta diversity was estimated with a nonparametric unseen species model using Euler transformation. TCRdb itself trimmed the public reads at Q25 with fastp, ran MiXCR and retained productive beta chains. Rows are combined by CDR3 protein, so each entry shows the most common genes and DNA. These V and J calls are TCRdb output, not the study's own analysis. This sample holds 550,000 to 650,000 distinct CDR3 sequences; about 27% were observed only once. Approximately 3.6% of the sample lies in the top ten.

Based on the germline V gene (reference sequence), the CDR1 and CDR2 sequences are DFQATT and SNEGSKA. The CDR3 covers 14 residues, taking in both the cysteine and the phenylalanine. The CDR3 DNA has 42 bases and is translated from base 1. The junction carries 15 bases between V and J, which are trimmed by 7 bases and 0 bases respectively. Another study also made use of these data, one on T cells of mothers and their children. Reported in the second study: Nine systemically healthy Caucasian individuals served as donors, namely three mothers together with their six children. cDNA synthesis consumed the entire amount of extracted RNA, loaded at around 1.5 ug RNA in each 15 ul reaction. Sample barcodes and 2-4 random nucleotides were added via the M1S primer in the second PCR. Over 9.5 million TCR beta CDR3 reads were obtained for each mother, and approximately 2.9 million reads were obtained for each child. Thymic selection shapes the output of TCR recombination in a similar way in related and unrelated pairs, and inherited differences have a minor effect. Normalized repertoire overlap in related mother-child pairs was always slightly higher than in unrelated mother-child pairs, but the difference was never significant. Persistent microchimeric T cell clones were not detected, at a sensitivity of 95 to 100 clones per million clonotypes. The study used deep NGS to compare TCR beta repertoires of mothers and children, seeking features distinguishing related mother-child pairs from unrelated individuals. On average, the children were roughly 10 +/- 4 years old, while the mothers were about 38 +/- 4 years old. After adapter ligation with NEBNext reagents, the libraries were sequenced on Illumina HiSeq 2000 with 100+100 nt paired-end reads. Mother and child libraries were prepared a month apart and sequenced in separate runs to prevent cross-contamination. Each donor had between about 450,000 and 2,100,000 distinct TCR beta clonotypes identified. Naive TCR beta clonotypes were estimated from low-frequency clonotypes matched to each donor's FACS-determined naive share, without sorting.

Rearrangement joined TRBV20-1 to TRBJ1-2, with the D gene not confidently named. The TCR sequence derives from a boy between 2 and 10 years old in good health. Input material: blood. The DNA sequence is TGCAGTGAAAACAGTGACCGAGCTAACTATGGCTACACCTTC. Its protein is CSENSDRANYGYTF.